This TCR beta chain was identified in a study of blood T cell repertoires in COVID-19. On the study more broadly: The United States, Italy and Spain were the sources of the acute and convalescent COVID-19 samples. T cells, B-cell-depleted T cells, or PBMCs supplied cDNA or gDNA.

How the authors handled the data: Reference gene primer amplification gave nucleated cell count estimates. Only in-frame clones appear in the TCRdb table, and some are missing; sequencing was by immunoSEQ multiplex PCR. D and trimming come from the DNA, and the V and J calls and clone size come from that table. The sample holds 310,000 or so clones, 85% to 90% seen once. Sequencing input: peripheral blood. The receptor comes from a man between 65 and 85 years old with acute or convalescent COVID-19.

CDR3 sequence reads: CASRTGTGIIQPQHF. CDR3 coding DNA: TGTGCCAGCAGGACCGGGACAGGGATCATTCAGCCCCAGCATTTT. J is TRBJ1-5 and V is TRBV27; 9 bases map to TRBD1. Germline values: CDR1 MNHEY, CDR2 SMNVEV (reference sequence). The CDR3 consists of 15 residues. V lost 6 bases to trimming and J lost 6 bases; unmatched junction nucleotides: 9.